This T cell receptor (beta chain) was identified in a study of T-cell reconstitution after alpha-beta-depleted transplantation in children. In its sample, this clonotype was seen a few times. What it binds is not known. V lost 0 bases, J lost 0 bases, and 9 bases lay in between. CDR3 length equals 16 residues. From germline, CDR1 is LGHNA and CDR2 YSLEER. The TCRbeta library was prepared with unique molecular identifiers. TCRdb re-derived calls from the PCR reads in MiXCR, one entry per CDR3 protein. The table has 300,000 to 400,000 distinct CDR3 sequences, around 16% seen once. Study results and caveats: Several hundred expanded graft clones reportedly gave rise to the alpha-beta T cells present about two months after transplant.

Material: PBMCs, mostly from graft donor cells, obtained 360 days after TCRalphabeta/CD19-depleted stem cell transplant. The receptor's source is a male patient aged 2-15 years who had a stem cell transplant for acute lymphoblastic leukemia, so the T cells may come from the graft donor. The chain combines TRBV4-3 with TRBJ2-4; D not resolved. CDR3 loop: CASSQDEELAKNIQYF. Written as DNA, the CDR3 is TGCGCCAGCAGCCAAGATGAGGAACTAGCCAAAAACATTCAGTACTTC.